This is a list of T cell receptor beta chains from one sample in a study of T cell responses to AZD1222 COVID-19 vaccine. The protocol was immunoSEQ multiplex PCR, while the TCRdb copy is restricted to in-frame clones and leaves out a portion. The table includes 150,000 to 200,000 clones, 85% to 90% detected once. The input for sequencing was peripheral blood, taken on day 0 of AZD1222 vaccination. The receptors were gathered from an adult in good health. The CDR3 runs from the conserved cysteine through the conserved F or W.

>TRBV28
CASPAQIGQVSTDTQYF
>TRBV6-4
CASSETGNSPLHF
>TRBV19
CASSPGTENTEAFF
>TRBV27
CASSPEWAATYEQYF
>TRBV7-6
CASSLPTGELFF
>TRBV6-2/TRBV6-3
CASSYRGQGRHQHF
>TRBV7-9
CASSSMTGGNTGELFF
>TRBV9
CASSVDRFSTDTQYF
>TRBV27
CASCPRRQGRNPYNEQFF
>TRBV6-6
CASNVAQLHGNQPQHF
>TRBV12-3/TRBV12-4
CASARGYEQYF
>TRBV6-5
CASSYSDRGHYTIYF
>TRBV25-1
CASSEFFRASPLHF
>TRBV6-5
CASRPGQGFYGYTF